Sequencing of this T cell receptor (beta chain) was carried out in a study of cytomegalovirus exposure and HLA in healthy donors. The CDR3 totals 13 residues. V dropped 5 bases and J dropped 7 bases, with 15 bases sitting between them. Germline lookup yields CDR1 LNHDA and CDR2 SQIVND (reference sequence). For this clone: What it binds is unknown.

Study-wide findings and caveats: The tendency of first-cohort TCR clusters to co-occur in the 120 or so validation repertoires was the finding of a later analysis. The study listed 150 to 200 cytomegalovirus-associated TCR beta chains. Usually a TCR sequence was rare, but some public TCRs were found in many donors.

TCRdb's copy holds only in-frame clones and misses some; the assay was immunoSEQ multiplex PCR. The sample lists under 400,000 clones, 86% occurring once. This clonotype was obtained from a woman aged 18 to 35 in good health and CMV-seronegative. The chain couples TRBV19 to TRBJ2-7; D might be TRBD2 (5 bases). The specimen sequenced was PBMCs. Here the CDR3 reads CASSVAIGGEQYF. Written as DNA, the CDR3 is TGTGCCAGTAGTGTCGCTATAGGAGGTGAGCAGTACTTC.